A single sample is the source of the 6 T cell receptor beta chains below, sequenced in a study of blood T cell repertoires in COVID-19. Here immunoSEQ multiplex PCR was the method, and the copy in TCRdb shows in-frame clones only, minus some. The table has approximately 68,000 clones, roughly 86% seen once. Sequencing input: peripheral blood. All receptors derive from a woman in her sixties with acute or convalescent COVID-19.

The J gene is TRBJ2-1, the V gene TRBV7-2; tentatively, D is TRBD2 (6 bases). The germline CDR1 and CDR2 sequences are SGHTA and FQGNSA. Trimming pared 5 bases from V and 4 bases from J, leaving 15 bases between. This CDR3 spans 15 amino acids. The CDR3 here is CASSPQRTTYNEQFF. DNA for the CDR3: TGTGCCAGCAGCCCCCAAAGGACTACTTACAATGAGCAGTTCTTC.

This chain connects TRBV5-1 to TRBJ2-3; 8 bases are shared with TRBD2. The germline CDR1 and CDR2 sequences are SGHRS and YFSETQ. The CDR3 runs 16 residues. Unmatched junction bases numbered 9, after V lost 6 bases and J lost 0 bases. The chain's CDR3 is CASIKGTSTSTDTQYF. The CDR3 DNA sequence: TGCGCCAGCATCAAAGGGACTAGTACTAGCACAGATACGCAGTATTTT.

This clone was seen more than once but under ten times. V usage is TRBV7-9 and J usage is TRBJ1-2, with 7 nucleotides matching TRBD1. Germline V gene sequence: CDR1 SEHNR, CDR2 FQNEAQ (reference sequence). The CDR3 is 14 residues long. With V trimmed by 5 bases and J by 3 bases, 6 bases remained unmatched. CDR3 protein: CASSTSGGHYGYTF. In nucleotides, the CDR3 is TGTGCCAGCAGCACATCAGGGGGTCACTATGGCTACACCTTC.

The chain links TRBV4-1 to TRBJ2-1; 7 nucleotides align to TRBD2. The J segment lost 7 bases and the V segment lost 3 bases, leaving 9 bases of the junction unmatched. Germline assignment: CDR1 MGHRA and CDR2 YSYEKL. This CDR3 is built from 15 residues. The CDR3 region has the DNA TGCGCCAGCAGCCAGATTGCGGGGGACGGGAATGAGCAGTTCTTC. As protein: CASSQIAGDGNEQFF.

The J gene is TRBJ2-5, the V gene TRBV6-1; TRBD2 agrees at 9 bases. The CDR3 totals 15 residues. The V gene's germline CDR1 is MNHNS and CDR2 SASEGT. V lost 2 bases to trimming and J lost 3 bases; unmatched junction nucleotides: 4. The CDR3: CASSERASGEETQYF. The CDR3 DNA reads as TGTGCCAGCAGTGAAAGGGCTAGCGGGGAAGAGACCCAGTACTTC.

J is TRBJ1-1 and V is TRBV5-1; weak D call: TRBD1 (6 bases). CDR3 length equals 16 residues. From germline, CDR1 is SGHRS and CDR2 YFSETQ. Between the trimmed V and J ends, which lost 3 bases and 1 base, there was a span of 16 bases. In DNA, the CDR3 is TGCGCCAGCAGCTCAAAACAGGGTATCGGGAACACTGAAGCTTTCTTT. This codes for CASSSKQGIGNTEAFF.